These 27 T cell receptor beta chains were sequenced from one sample in a study of blood T cells in healthy people across ages. The authors ran a second PCR of about 7 to 12 cycles using a sample-barcoded 5' primer and a J-beta primer mix. MiXCR was run by TCRdb on the 5' RACE reads, yielding one entry per CDR3 protein. Here the sample spans around 1,900,000 distinct CDR3 sequences, around 42% being singletons. Material for sequencing was blood. The origin of the receptors is a human donor in good health.

This clonotype came up a few times. At one boundary the junction diverges from the germline segment, which might be a read error. The rearrangement links TRBV20-1 to TRBJ2-6, with D maybe TRBD1 (5 bases). The CDR3 length is 17 residues. The germline V gene has CDR1 DFQATT and CDR2 SNEGSKA (reference sequence). The CDR3 region has the DNA TGCGGTGCTAGTCGGGTATCCAGGGCGGCAGGGGCCAACGTCCTGACTTTC. It translates to CGASRVSRAAGANVLTF.

This rearrangement joins TRBV5-8 to TRBJ1-5; D gene uncertain. V was clipped by 2 bases and J by 5 bases, with 11 bases between them. Germline CDR1 reads SGHTS; CDR2 reads YDEGEE. The CDR3 has 14 amino acids. DNA for the CDR3: TGTGCCAGCAGCTTCGATTTGAGAGATCAGCCCCAGCATTTT. Amino acids: CASSFDLRDQPQHF. Together with reference TRBV5-8 and TRBJ1-5, the CDR3 gives the full variable domain: EAGVTQSPTHLIKTRGQQATLRCSPISGHTSVYWYQQALGLGLQFLLWYDEGEERNRGNFPPRFSGRQFPNYSSELNVNALELEDSALYLCASSFDLRDQPQHFGDGTRLSIL.

This sequence joins TRBV4-3 and TRBJ2-7; D ambiguous. With 1 base removed from V and 0 bases from J, the gap between germline ends came to 7 bases. This CDR3 comprises 14 residues. Germline CDR1 and CDR2: LGHNA and YSLEER. CDR3 nucleotides: TGCGCCAGCAGCCAAGGGCAGGACTCCTACGAGCAGTACTTC. Its translation is CASSQGQDSYEQYF.

The chain employs TRBV7-9 and TRBJ1-2; maybe TRBD1 (6 bases). CDR1 and CDR2 from the germline V gene are SEHNR and FQNEAQ (reference sequence). CDR3 length: 14 amino acids. Trimming shortened V by 1 base and J by 7 bases, and 13 bases separated the two germline ends. The CDR3 DNA follows: TGTGCCAGCAGCTTAGTATCCGGGGGCGTTGGCTACACCTTC. It codes for CASSLVSGGVGYTF.

V gene TRBV6-2 or TRBV6-3 combines with J gene TRBJ2-6; D call uncertain. The CDR3 totals 19 residues. Germline V gene sequence: CDR1 MNHEY, CDR2 SVGEGT. Trimming cost V 6 bases and J 0 bases, with 21 bases left between them. CDR3 sequence reads: CASSLRGPVLISGANVLTF. CDR3 nucleotide sequence: TGTGCCAGCAGCCTACGAGGACCCGTTTTGATCTCTGGGGCCAACGTCCTGACTTTC.

This clonotype was seen more than once but under ten times. The J gene is TRBJ2-5, the V gene TRBV7-2, with 8 bases that match TRBD1. Germline V gives CDR1 SGHTA, CDR2 FQGNSA. V trimming: 4 bases; J trimming: 0 bases; junction bases outside the gene matches: 4. This CDR3 has 15 residues. CDR3 nucleotides: TGTGCCAGCAGCTCAGGGGGCACACACCAAGAGACCCAGTACTTC. Translated, it gives CASSSGGTHQETQYF. Filled out from reference TRBV7-2 and TRBJ2-5, the complete variable domain reads GAGVSQSPSNKVTEKGKDVELRCDPISGHTALYWYRQSLGQGLEFLIYFQGNSAPDKSGLPSDRFSAERTGGSVSTLTIQRTQQEDSAVYLCASSSGGTHQETQYFGPGTRLLVL.

The rearrangement links TRBV5-1 to TRBJ1-1; no clear D gene. CDR3 length: 16 residues. Germline V CDR1 and CDR2: SGHRS, YFSETQ. Trimming stripped 0 bases from V and 0 bases from J, with 12 bases between. CDR3 nucleotide sequence: TGCGCCAGCAGCTTGGTGCCCGACACAATGAACACTGAAGCTTTCTTT. As protein: CASSLVPDTMNTEAFF.

This chain links TRBV30 with TRBJ1-2, with D perhaps TRBD1 (5 bases). CDR1 and CDR2 from the germline V gene are GTSNPN and SVGIG (reference sequence). V lost 0 bases to trimming and J lost 3 bases, with 11 bases between them. The CDR3 consists of 14 residues. The DNA for the CDR3 is TGTGCCTGGAGTGTCAAGGGACCTCACTATGGCTACACCTTC. This encodes CAWSVKGPHYGYTF.

CDR3 residues: CASSQFLSGWGNEQFF. CDR3 DNA: TGTGCCAGCAGCCAATTTCTCTCCGGTTGGGGAAATGAGCAGTTCTTC. The V call is TRBV4-2, the J call TRBJ2-1, with D unresolved. The germline V gene encodes CDR1 LGHNA and CDR2 YNFKEQ. V was pared by 2 bases and J by 7 bases, with 18 bases between. The CDR3 has 16 residues.

This clonotype has a handful of counts. CDR3 protein: CASSLPDEYQETQYF. The CDR3 nucleotides are TGTGCCAGCAGCTTACCGGACGAGTACCAAGAGACCCAGTACTTC. The J gene is TRBJ2-5, the V gene TRBV7-9, with unresolved D. The CDR3 contains 15 residues. Between the trimmed V and J ends, which lost 2 bases and 0 bases, there was a span of 10 bases. Germline assignment: CDR1 SEHNR and CDR2 FQNEAQ (reference sequence).

The chain couples TRBV7-3 to TRBJ2-2, with TRBD2 matching over 9 bases. The CDR3 spans 17 residues. Germline lookup yields CDR1 SGHTA and CDR2 FQGTGA. J was trimmed by 4 bases and V by 5 bases; bases with no gene match: 11. The CDR3 spells CASSPRAGLALTGELFF. For the CDR3, the DNA is TGTGCCAGCAGCCCTAGGGCGGGACTAGCCCTCACCGGGGAGCTGTTTTTT.

This clonotype was seen only a few times. The chain is built from TRBV7-8 and TRBJ2-7; 10 nucleotides agree with TRBD2. The CDR3 is 15 residues long. V gave up 1 base and J gave up 3 bases; unmatched junction bases: 3. Germline CDR1 SGHVS, CDR2 FQNEAQ. As DNA, the CDR3 is TGTGCCAGCAGCTTAGACGGGACTAGCGTCTACGAGCAGTACTTC. This encodes CASSLDGTSVYEQYF. The full variable domain, rest sourced from reference TRBV7-8 and TRBJ2-7, is GAGVSQSPRYKVAKRGQDVALRCDPISGHVSLFWYQQALGQGPEFLTYFQNEAQLDKSGLPSDRFFAERPEGSVSTLKIQRTQQEDSAVYLCASSLDGTSVYEQYFGPGTRLTVT.

Ten or more counts support this clonotype. V is TRBV7-2 and J is TRBJ1-2; 7 bases are shared with TRBD1. CDR3 length: 15 amino acids. The V and J ends lost 5 bases and 6 bases, in that order; junction bases with no gene match: 12. Germline loops: CDR1 SGHTA, CDR2 FQGNSA. The DNA for the CDR3 is TGTGCCAGCAGCCCTCAGGGGGACACCTTGGATGGCTACACCTTC. Its protein is CASSPQGDTLDGYTF.

This clonotype was observed many times. This chain joins TRBV5-1 and TRBJ2-7; tentative D call: TRBD1 (5 bases). The V gene's germline CDR1 is SGHRS and CDR2 YFSETQ. Trimming removed 5 bases from V and 0 bases from J, with 15 bases in between. There are 15 residues in the CDR3. The CDR3, as DNA: TGCGCCAGCAGAACTGGGGCCGCAGACTCCTACGAGCAGTACTTC. Amino acid sequence: CASRTGAADSYEQYF.

This sequence joins TRBV20-1 and TRBJ1-4, with TRBD1 matching 9 bases. The CDR3 length is 15 residues. The germline gives CDR1 DFQATT, CDR2 SNEGSKA (reference sequence). The V segment lost 0 bases and the J segment 7 bases; nucleotides outside the gene matches: 6. CDR3 amino acids: CSARDTGGSGEKLFF. The CDR3 bases are TGCAGTGCTAGAGATACAGGGGGCTCTGGTGAAAAACTGTTTTTT.

The table lists this clonotype with a few counts. Its ends do not fully match the called genes, so a read error is possible. The genes are TRBV10-3 and TRBJ2-6; D might be TRBD1 or TRBD2, each matching 5 bases. From germline, CDR1 is ENHRY and CDR2 SYGVKD. The CDR3 sequence is 17 residues long. The CDR3 region has the DNA TGTGCCATCAGTGAGCCCCCGGGGACGACTGGGGCCGACGTCCTGACTTTC. Encoded protein: CAISEPPGTTGADVLTF.

Here the CDR3 DNA reads TGTGCCAGCAGCTCCTCCAGTATGAACACTGAAGCTTTCTTT. Translated: CASSSSSMNTEAFF. V and J are TRBV9 and TRBJ1-1; D unresolved. The CDR3 loop spans 14 amino acids. Germline loops: CDR1 SGDLS, CDR2 YYNGEE. V lost 4 bases to trimming and J lost 0 bases, with 10 bases between them.

The chain employs TRBV20-1 and TRBJ1-5; a weak D match, TRBD1 (5 bases). Trimming took 0 bases from V and 9 from J, leaving 18 bases between them. The CDR3 extends over 15 amino acids. CDR1 DFQATT and CDR2 SNEGSKA come from the germline V gene (reference sequence). Here the CDR3 DNA reads TGCAGTGCTAGAGACCTGACAGCCGTAGGTTGGCCCCAGCATTTT. Protein: CSARDLTAVGWPQHF.

This clonotype came up a few times. The V call is TRBV6-2 or TRBV6-3, the J call TRBJ2-7, with D tentatively TRBD1 (6 bases). This CDR3 contains 15 residues. From germline, CDR1 is MNHEY and CDR2 SVGEGT. V lost 7 bases to trimming and J lost 0 bases, with 16 bases between them. This CDR3 reads CASTDRKQTSYEQYF. DNA for the CDR3: TGTGCCAGCACCGACAGGAAACAGACCTCCTACGAGCAGTACTTC.

The chain joins TRBV4-3 to TRBJ2-7; TRBD2 is a possible D gene (5 bases). V dropped 1 base and J dropped 3 bases, with 10 bases sitting between them. CDR3 length equals 14 residues. Per germline, CDR1 LGHNA and CDR2 YSLEER. CDR3 loop: CASSQVRGDYEQYF. The CDR3 nucleotides are TGCGCCAGCAGCCAAGTACGGGGAGACTACGAGCAGTACTTC.

The V call is TRBV4-1, the J call TRBJ2-7, with D maybe TRBD1 (6 bases). Germline lookup yields CDR1 MGHRA and CDR2 YSYEKL. V shed 1 base and J shed 3 bases, with 16 bases lying between them. There are 16 residues in the CDR3. CDR3 nucleotide sequence: TGCGCCAGCAGCCAAGTCGCAGGGGCGTTTTTCTACGAGCAGTACTTC. Translated, it gives CASSQVAGAFFYEQYF.

The gene calls are TRBV4-3 and TRBJ1-2; D remains ambiguous. The CDR3 loop spans 15 amino acids. CDR1 and CDR2 from the germline V gene are LGHNA and YSLEER. The germline V and J ends were trimmed by 0 bases and 8 bases, with 16 bases remaining between them. The CDR3 loop is CASSQEVGPEEGYTF. CDR3 in DNA: TGCGCCAGCAGCCAAGAGGTAGGACCAGAGGAGGGCTACACCTTC.

This clonotype was counted a few times. V is TRBV29-1 and J is TRBJ2-7, with D maybe TRBD1 (6 bases). Germline loops: CDR1 SQVTM, CDR2 ANQGSEA. Trimming cost V 1 base and J 6 bases, with 7 bases left between them. The CDR3 runs to 11 residues. The CDR3: CSVEARGEQYF. The CDR3 DNA follows: TGCAGCGTTGAAGCCAGGGGCGAGCAGTACTTC.

The chain has TRBV4-3 and TRBJ1-2; 8 bases are shared with TRBD1. The CDR3 spans 15 residues. Germline V gives CDR1 LGHNA, CDR2 YSLEER. Losses at the gene ends were 4 bases for V and 3 bases for J; bases not matched to a gene: 7. CDR3 nucleotides: TGCGCCAGCAGCCCCTCCCCGGGACAGGACTATGGCTACACCTTC. Amino acids: CASSPSPGQDYGYTF.

This clonotype was detected only a few times. Given a much more abundant clone one base away, this may be a read error. The gene calls are TRBV29-1 and TRBJ2-7; 7 nucleotides line up with TRBD2. The CDR3 is made up of 13 amino acids. CDR1 is SQVTM, CDR2 ANQGSEA, per germline. The CDR3: CSARGGSSYGQYF. Here the CDR3 DNA reads TGCAGCGCAAGGGGAGGGTCCTCCTACGGGCAGTACTTC.

This clonotype was recorded a few times. Sequence at one end of the junction differs from germline and may be a read error. V gene TRBV4-3 combines with J gene TRBJ1-1; D might be TRBD1 (6 bases). Germline assignment: CDR1 LGHNA and CDR2 YSLEER. CDR3 length: 15 residues. The CDR3 DNA is TGTGCCAGCAGCCAAGACCCGGGGGCGAACACTGAAGCTTTCTTT. It translates to CASSQDPGANTEAFF.

This clonotype was counted only a few times. V and J are TRBV15 and TRBJ2-1, with a weak D call TRBD2 (5 bases). This CDR3 has 14 residues. Germline lookup yields CDR1 LNHNV and CDR2 YYDKDF (reference sequence). Trimming took off 8 bases at V and 7 bases at J, with 18 bases between the two ends. The CDR3: CATQLEVAENEQFF. In nucleotides, the CDR3 is TGTGCCACCCAACTGGAGGTTGCCGAAAATGAGCAGTTCTTC.